This T cell receptor beta chain stems from a study of shared clonotypes between healthy human individuals. Study conclusions and caveats: Shared across a few donors were about 4.8% of the naive CD4 clonotypes.

Adults of Caucasian background living in Nashville, Tennessee made up all donors. Sequencing was at deep level. Template for every sorted-subset replicate PCR totaled around 200 ng DNA, around 32,000 T cell genomes. Assay: immunoSEQ multiplex PCR; the TCRdb copy retains only in-frame clones and omits some. The sample shows a few million clones, almost 96% of them seen only once. The V and J ends lost 0 bases and 5 bases respectively, with 10 bases between them. This CDR3 region has 13 residues. Germline V gives CDR1 GTSNPN, CDR2 SVGIG (reference sequence). Concerning this clone itself: What it recognizes is unknown.

This sequence originates from a man younger than 30 in good health. Sequencing used naive CD4+ T cells sorted from blood. Subset: CD45RA+ positively selected. The V gene is TRBV30, the J gene TRBJ2-5; D gene ambiguous. In nucleotides, the CDR3 is TGTGCCTGGAGTGTTAGTGGTATGGAGACCCAGTACTTC. Its translation: CAWSVSGMETQYF.